The rows below give T cell receptor beta chains drawn from one sample of a study of blood T cell repertoires in COVID-19. Data came from immunoSEQ multiplex PCR; TCRdb stores just in-frame clones and leaves some out. The top ten clones hold around 10% of a sample with approximately 320,000 clones, around nine tenths of them seen once. Material for sequencing was peripheral blood. All receptors come from a woman aged 25 to 39 with COVID-19, enrolled during active disease. Each CDR3 is given with its conserved first and last residue. Fields, in order: V gene, J gene, D gene, clone size, CDR3 DNA, CDR3 protein. The D gene is left open where the match is weak. Where a row states a size, it is once, few, many or the class of an expanded clone; other rows omit it.

V: TRBV6-5; J: TRBJ2-1; D: -; size: -; DNA: TGTGCCAGCACCAAAACCATAGACAATGAGCAGTTCTTC; CDR3: CASTKTIDNEQFF
V: TRBV12-5; J: TRBJ2-3; D: -; size: -; DNA: TGTGCTAGTGGTTTGCCCCGGACAGTCCCTAGCACAGATACGCAGTATTTT; CDR3: CASGLPRTVPSTDTQYF
V: TRBV3-1/TRBV3-2; J: TRBJ2-1; D: -; size: -; DNA: TGTGCCAGCAGCCAGCAGACAGTAAATGAGCAGTTCTTC; CDR3: CASSQQTVNEQFF
V: TRBV18; J: TRBJ2-7; D: -; size: -; DNA: TGTGCCAGCTCACCGGAATCAGGGTACATCGAGCAGTACTTC; CDR3: CASSPESGYIEQYF
V: TRBV7-2; J: TRBJ2-2; D: -; size: -; DNA: TGTGCCAGCAGCTTCTCCCCGGTCACCGGGGAGCTGTTTTTT; CDR3: CASSFSPVTGELFF
V: TRBV5-6; J: TRBJ1-1; D: -; size: -; DNA: TGTGCCAGCAGCTCTTACTTGACAGATATGAACACTGAAGCTTTCTTT; CDR3: CASSSYLTDMNTEAFF
V: TRBV7-8; J: TRBJ1-6; D: TRBD1; size: -; DNA: TGTGCCAGCAGCTTAGCGCACAGGGGTGGATCACCCCTCCACTTT; CDR3: CASSLAHRGGSPLHF
V: TRBV6-5; J: TRBJ1-1; D: -; size: -; DNA: TGTGCCAGCAGTCGCCTCGTGGGCGTGAACACTGAAGCTTTCTTT; CDR3: CASSRLVGVNTEAFF
V: TRBV15; J: TRBJ1-5; D: -; size: once; DNA: TGTGCCACCAGCAGAGGCAGGAGCAATCAGCCCCAGCATTTT; CDR3: CATSRGRSNQPQHF
V: TRBV6-5; J: TRBJ2-7; D: -; size: -; DNA: TGTGCCAGCAGCGCGCCCGGGTTCCCCTACGAGCAGTACTTC; CDR3: CASSAPGFPYEQYF
V: TRBV5-6; J: TRBJ1-2; D: -; size: -; DNA: TGTGCCAGCAGCTTGGGGGGCGGCTACACCTTC; CDR3: CASSLGGGYTF
V: TRBV9; J: TRBJ1-3; D: TRBD1; size: -; DNA: TGTGCCAGCAGCGTAGAACAGGGGGCTGGAAACACCATATATTTT; CDR3: CASSVEQGAGNTIYF
V: TRBV6-1; J: TRBJ2-7; D: -; size: -; DNA: TGTGCCAGCAGTGAAGGGCCTAGCGTCTACGAGCAGTACTTC; CDR3: CASSEGPSVYEQYF
V: TRBV11-2; J: TRBJ2-1; D: -; size: -; DNA: TGTGCCAGCAGCTTATGGGGGGATGAGCAGTTCTTC; CDR3: CASSLWGDEQFF
V: TRBV5-1; J: TRBJ2-3; D: -; size: -; DNA: TGCGCCAGCAGCTTAGGGGGAGCGGATACGCAGTATTTT; CDR3: CASSLGGADTQYF
V: TRBV9; J: TRBJ2-1; D: TRBD2; size: -; DNA: TGTGCCAGTCGCGGGGGGGATGAGCAGTTCTTC; CDR3: CASRGGDEQFF
V: TRBV13; J: TRBJ2-5; D: -; size: -; DNA: TGTGCCAGCAGCTTAGCAGCGGCCAAGACCCAGTACTTC; CDR3: CASSLAAAKTQYF
V: TRBV5-4; J: TRBJ2-4; D: -; size: -; DNA: TGTGCCACCCGCTCACAAAGCGGGGCCAAAAACATTCAGTACTTC; CDR3: CATRSQSGAKNIQYF
V: TRBV7-2; J: TRBJ2-5; D: -; size: -; DNA: TGTGCCAGCAGCTTTGGGCGGGGAGGAGAGACCCAGTACTTC; CDR3: CASSFGRGGETQYF
V: TRBV19; J: TRBJ1-1; D: -; size: once; DNA: TGTGCCAGTTGCCGGGCCGAGGGCACTGAAGCTTTCTTT; CDR3: CASCRAEGTEAFF
V: TRBV5-4; J: TRBJ1-3; D: -; size: -; DNA: TGTGCCAGCAGCTTCCAGCCCCGGGACACCATATATTTT; CDR3: CASSFQPRDTIYF
V: TRBV6-5; J: TRBJ2-1; D: -; size: once; DNA: TGTGCCAGCACCAGCCGAGCGGTGAATGATGAGCAGTTCTTC; CDR3: CASTSRAVNDEQFF
V: TRBV9; J: TRBJ2-3; D: TRBD1; size: -; DNA: TGTGCCAGCAGCGTAGAGGGACAGGGTGCCAGGACAGATACGCAGTATTTT; CDR3: CASSVEGQGARTDTQYF
V: TRBV27; J: TRBJ1-2; D: -; size: once; DNA: TGTGCCAGCAGTCCCTTAACACAGAGTCAGTTTAACTATGGCTACACCTTC; CDR3: CASSPLTQSQFNYGYTF
V: TRBV5-1; J: TRBJ1-1; D: TRBD1; size: -; DNA: TGCGCCAGCGGACAGGGAACGAACACTGAAGCTTTCTTT; CDR3: CASGQGTNTEAFF
V: TRBV5-4; J: TRBJ2-7; D: -; size: -; DNA: TGTGCCAGCAGCTTGGGGACTGGATACGAGCAGTACTTC; CDR3: CASSLGTGYEQYF
V: TRBV14; J: TRBJ1-6; D: -; size: -; DNA: TGTGCCAGGAGGGATACCCCTTTCCACTTT; CDR3: CARRDTPFHF
V: TRBV6-1; J: TRBJ1-5; D: -; size: -; DNA: TGTGCCAGCAGTGACAGACCTTACTATAGCAATCAGCCCCAGCATTTT; CDR3: CASSDRPYYSNQPQHF
V: TRBV4-2; J: TRBJ1-1; D: TRBD1; size: -; DNA: TGTGCCAGCAGCCTACGACAGGGCACTGAAGCTTTCTTT; CDR3: CASSLRQGTEAFF
V: TRBV18; J: TRBJ1-1; D: -; size: once; DNA: TGTGCCAGCTCCCCTGGAGGCAACATGAACACTGAAGCTTTCTTT; CDR3: CASSPGGNMNTEAFF
V: TRBV5-1; J: TRBJ2-3; D: -; size: -; DNA: TGCGCCAGCAGTTCCGGGACAACCACAGATACGCAGTATTTT; CDR3: CASSSGTTTDTQYF
V: TRBV4-2; J: TRBJ2-7; D: TRBD2; size: -; DNA: TGTGCCAGCAGCCAGAGAGGCGCTAGCGGGGACCCCTACGAGCAGTACTTC; CDR3: CASSQRGASGDPYEQYF
V: TRBV10-2; J: TRBJ1-5; D: -; size: -; DNA: TGCCCTGTCAGCAGGACGGGAGGTGGCAATCAGCCCCAGCATTTT; CDR3: CPVSRTGGGNQPQHF